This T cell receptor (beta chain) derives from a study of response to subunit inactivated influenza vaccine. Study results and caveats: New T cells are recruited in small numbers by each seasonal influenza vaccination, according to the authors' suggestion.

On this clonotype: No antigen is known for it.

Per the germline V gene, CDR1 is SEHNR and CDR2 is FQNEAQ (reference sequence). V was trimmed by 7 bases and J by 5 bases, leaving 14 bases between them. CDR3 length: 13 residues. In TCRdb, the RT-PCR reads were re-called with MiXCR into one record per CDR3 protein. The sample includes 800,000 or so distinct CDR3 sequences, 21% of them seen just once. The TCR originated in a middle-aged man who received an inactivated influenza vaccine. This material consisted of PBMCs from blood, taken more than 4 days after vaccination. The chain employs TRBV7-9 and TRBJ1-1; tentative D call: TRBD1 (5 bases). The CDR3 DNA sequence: TGTGCCAGCACCCTCGTGGGGGGGACTGAAGCTTTCTTT. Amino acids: CASTLVGGTEAFF.